These T cell receptor beta chains were read from a single sample in a study of T cell responses to AZD1222 COVID-19 vaccine. TCRdb keeps only in-frame clones here, not all; method: immunoSEQ multiplex PCR. The sample includes 150,000 or so clones, 85% to 95% of them seen just once. The input for sequencing was peripheral blood, taken on day 0 of AZD1222 vaccination. These receptors all come from an adult in good health. Both conserved end residues are part of each CDR3. A D gene is named only where the DNA matches it firmly. Size is omitted from some rows. Given values are once, few, many or a class for expanded clones.

d_call,j_call,v_call,clone_size,cdr3_aa,cdr3_nt
NA,TRBJ1-2,TRBV6-2/TRBV6-3,NA,CASSNPLQQDMGYTF,TGTGCCAGCAGCAATCCCCTGCAACAGGATATGGGCTACACCTTC
NA,TRBJ2-5,TRBV6-1,NA,CASSETSQETQYF,TGTGCCAGCAGTGAGACTTCACAAGAGACCCAGTACTTC
NA,TRBJ1-1,TRBV7-2,NA,CASSFAGLNTEAFF,TGTGCCAGCAGCTTCGCAGGGTTGAACACTGAAGCTTTCTTT
NA,TRBJ1-5,TRBV29-1,NA,CSVGSQVPGQPQHF,TGCAGCGTTGGATCACAGGTCCCAGGTCAGCCCCAGCATTTT
NA,TRBJ2-5,TRBV25-1,NA,CASSGGKQGGETQYF,TGTGCCAGCAGTGGTGGGAAACAGGGCGGGGAGACCCAGTACTTC
NA,TRBJ1-1,TRBV2,NA,CASSESVGRRAFF,TGTGCCAGCAGTGAATCGGTGGGGAGGCGAGCTTTCTTT
NA,TRBJ2-7,TRBV6-2/TRBV6-3,few,CASSIRYYEQYF,TGTGCCAGCAGTATTAGATACTACGAGCAGTACTTC
NA,TRBJ2-7,TRBV6-2/TRBV6-3,NA,CASSYQRSRSSYEQYF,TGTGCCAGCAGTTACCAGCGATCCCGGAGCTCCTACGAGCAGTACTTC
TRBD2,TRBJ2-1,TRBV6-1,NA,CASSENSGGAYNEQFF,TGTGCCAGCAGTGAAAATAGCGGGGGGGCCTACAATGAGCAGTTCTTC
TRBD1,TRBJ1-2,TRBV11-2,NA,CASSHYRGPINYGYTF,TGTGCCAGCAGCCACTACAGGGGGCCCATAAACTATGGCTACACCTTC
NA,TRBJ1-1,TRBV30,NA,CAWSEGTGNHGEAFF,TGTGCCTGGAGTGAGGGTACAGGTAACCATGGTGAAGCTTTCTTT
NA,TRBJ2-7,TRBV2,NA,CASSVVASHEQYF,TGTGCCAGCAGTGTGGTTGCAAGCCACGAGCAGTACTTC
NA,TRBJ1-2,TRBV4-3,NA,CASSQNKYYGYTF,TGCGCCAGCAGCCAGAACAAATACTATGGCTACACCTTC
TRBD1,TRBJ1-1,TRBV19,NA,CASRGQGGEAFF,TGTGCCAGTCGGGGACAGGGAGGCGAAGCTTTCTTT
NA,TRBJ1-1,TRBV4-2,NA,CASSFLAAFEAFF,TGTGCCAGCAGCTTCCTGGCAGCGTTTGAAGCTTTCTTT
NA,TRBJ1-2,TRBV10-1,NA,CASSDPSIYGYTF,TGCGCCAGCAGTGACCCTAGTATCTATGGCTACACCTTC
TRBD1,TRBJ1-1,TRBV30,NA,CAWSGHRTGRDTEAFF,TGTGCCTGGAGTGGGCACAGGACAGGGAGGGACACTGAAGCTTTCTTT
TRBD1,TRBJ2-7,TRBV6-5,few,CASSRGQSYYEQYF,TGTGCCAGCAGCCGGGGACAGTCCTACTACGAGCAGTACTTC